A single sample gave rise to the 9 T cell receptor beta chains below, sequenced in a study of T cell responses to AZD1222 COVID-19 vaccine. Profiled with immunoSEQ multiplex PCR; TCRdb holds only in-frame clones, not every one. The sample lists about 170,000 clones; around 90% were seen once. Sequences were derived from peripheral blood, sampled 28 days after the second AZD1222 dose. Source of these receptors: an adult who received the AZD1222 COVID-19 vaccine.

The chain couples TRBV14 to TRBJ2-7; D is ambiguous. The germline V and J ends were trimmed by 4 bases and 1 base, with 11 bases remaining between them. CDR3 length equals 14 residues. Looked up from germline, CDR1 is SGHDN and CDR2 is FVKESK. This CDR3 is CASSPEIRSYEQYF. Here the CDR3 DNA reads TGTGCCAGCAGCCCTGAAATTAGGTCCTACGAGCAGTACTTC.

V is TRBV4-1 and J is TRBJ1-3, with a weak D call TRBD1 (6 bases). There are 20 residues in the CDR3. Between the trimmed V and J ends, which lost 2 bases and 2 bases, there was a span of 25 bases. The germline gives CDR1 MGHRA, CDR2 YSYEKL. CDR3 residues: CASSQNEQGGRHPPGNTIYF. The CDR3 bases are TGCGCCAGCAGCCAAAACGAACAGGGAGGGAGGCACCCTCCTGGAAACACCATATATTTT.

This chain links TRBV6-1 with TRBJ2-5; D is ambiguous. CDR3 length: 14 amino acids. V was trimmed by 0 bases and J by 5 bases, leaving 10 bases between them. From germline, CDR1 is MNHNS and CDR2 SASEGT. The CDR3: CASSEATGWETQYF. In DNA form, the CDR3 reads TGTGCCAGCAGTGAAGCGACGGGTTGGGAGACCCAGTACTTC.

In its sample, this clone was seen once. V gene TRBV10-1 combines with J gene TRBJ2-1; TRBD2 matches 7 bases. J was trimmed by 6 bases and V by 0 bases; bases with no gene match: 5. The CDR3 has 15 residues. Germline CDR1 and CDR2: WNHNN and SYGVQD (reference sequence). The CDR3 DNA reads TGCGCCAGCAGTGAGTCGCTAGCGGTGGGCAATGAGCAGTTCTTC. Residues: CASSESLAVGNEQFF.

The rearrangement links TRBV4-1 to TRBJ1-2; TRBD1 might be the D (5 bases). Germline V gives CDR1 MGHRA, CDR2 YSYEKL. V was shortened by 1 base and J by 8 bases, with 14 bases between the two germline ends. The CDR3 runs 14 residues. The CDR3 DNA reads TGCGCCAGCAGCCAAGTTGGGGGGGAAAGGGGCTACACCTTC. Its protein product is CASSQVGGERGYTF.

The chain uses TRBV7-2 and TRBJ1-2; no clear D. The germline V gene has CDR1 SGHTA and CDR2 FQGNSA. V lost 1 base, J lost 3 bases, and 15 bases lay in between. The CDR3 runs 16 residues. Here the CDR3 reads CASSLDPARAYYGYTF. The CDR3 DNA sequence: TGTGCCAGCAGCTTAGACCCGGCTCGGGCCTACTATGGCTACACCTTC.

This clone was observed a few times. The CDR3 DNA reads TGCGCCAGCAGCAGGGACAGGATCTCTGGGGCCAACGTCCTGACTTTC. Translated, it gives CASSRDRISGANVLTF. V is TRBV10-2 and J is TRBJ2-6, with 8 bases matching TRBD1. The V segment lost 6 bases and the J segment 0 bases; nucleotides outside the gene matches: 4. The CDR3 is made up of 16 amino acids. The germline V gene encodes CDR1 WSHSY and CDR2 SAAADI.

The rearrangement joins TRBV13 to TRBJ2-5; D unresolved. V was shortened by 5 bases and J by 5 bases, with 12 bases between the two germline ends. This CDR3 is 13 amino acids long. The germline V gene has CDR1 PRHDT and CDR2 FYEKMQ (reference sequence). The CDR3 DNA reads as TGTGCCAGCAGCCCACGTGGATGGGAGACCCAGTACTTC. This gives the protein CASSPRGWETQYF.

The V and J genes are TRBV5-4 and TRBJ2-7; D not resolved. Between the trimmed V and J ends, which lost 0 bases and 4 bases, there was a span of 5 bases. The V gene's germline CDR1 is SGHNT and CDR2 YYREEE (reference sequence). This CDR3 region has 12 residues. The CDR3 here is CASSLVGYEQYF. CDR3 coding DNA: TGTGCCAGCAGCTTGGTCGGGTACGAGCAGTACTTC.